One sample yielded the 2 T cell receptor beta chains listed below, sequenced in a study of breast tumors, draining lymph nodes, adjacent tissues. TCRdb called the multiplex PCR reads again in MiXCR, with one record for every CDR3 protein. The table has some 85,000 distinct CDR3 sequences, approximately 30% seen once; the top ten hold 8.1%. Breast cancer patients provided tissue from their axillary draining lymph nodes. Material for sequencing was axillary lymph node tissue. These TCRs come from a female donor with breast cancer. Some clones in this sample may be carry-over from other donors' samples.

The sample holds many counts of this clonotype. CDR3 coding DNA: TGCAGTGCTATAGGACAGGGCCCCTACGAGCAGTACTTC. This codes for CSAIGQGPYEQYF. This sequence joins TRBV20-1 and TRBJ2-7; 8 nucleotides agree with TRBD1. The germline CDR1 and CDR2 sequences are DFQATT and SNEGSKA (reference sequence). CDR3 length: 13 residues. V lost 4 bases, J lost 2 bases, and 4 bases stayed unmatched.

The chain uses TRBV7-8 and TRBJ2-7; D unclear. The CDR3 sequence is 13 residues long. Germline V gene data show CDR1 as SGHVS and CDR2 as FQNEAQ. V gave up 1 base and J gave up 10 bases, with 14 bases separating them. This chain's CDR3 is CASSLGSGTKQYF. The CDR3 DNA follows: TGTGCCAGCAGCTTAGGGTCCGGAACCAAACAGTACTTC.